This TCR beta chain was retrieved from a study of response to subunit inactivated influenza vaccine. TCRdb re-called the RT-PCR reads through MiXCR, storing one row per CDR3 protein. The sample includes around 570,000 distinct CDR3 sequences, around 11% of them seen just once. This clonotype was detected only a few times. Per germline, CDR1 SGHRS and CDR2 YFSETQ. Between the trimmed V and J ends, which lost 1 base and 8 bases, there was a span of 18 bases. This CDR3 is 15 amino acids long. These data also featured in a second study, about T cells expressing NK-cell markers. That publication notes: Generation of TCR beta cDNA was performed by 5'RACE template switching incorporating UMIs. Sequencing covered eight donors, seven HCMV-seropositive and one seronegative. Four donors showed these clonotypes also leading the CD3+CD56-NKG2C+ fraction.

This chain uses TRBV5-1 with TRBJ1-2; a weak D match, TRBD1 (6 bases). The material sequenced was PBMCs from blood, taken on the day of vaccination. The sequence was obtained from a man between 50 and 59 years old who received an inactivated influenza vaccine. In DNA form, the CDR3 reads TGCGCCAGCAGCTTGATGGCAGGGGAGTCCCGGGGCTACACCTTC. Protein sequence: CASSLMAGESRGYTF.